The clone carrying this TCR beta chain was counted ten times or more. Its antigen is currently unknown. This CDR3 contains 19 residues. Trimming removed 3 bases from V and 2 bases from J; junction bases left unmatched: 10. Germline V gene sequence: CDR1 SGHNT, CDR2 YYREEE (reference sequence). These data come from a study of T cells after posttransplantation cyclophosphamide. General study points: Later post-transplant blood repertoires were often dominated by donor CD8+ memory clones.

Assay used: immunoSEQ multiplex PCR; TCRdb lists only in-frame clones, some missing. The specimen has about 7,700 clones, none found just once. Busulfan-fludarabine conditioning, marrow transplant, and cyclophosphamide on days +3 and +4 were administered. This sequence originates from a female patient aged 60 to 70 who received an allogeneic stem cell transplant from an unrelated donor, was CMV-positive, and had acute GVHD only. T cells may partly derive from the graft donor. This chain links TRBV5-4 with TRBJ2-2; 13 nucleotides align to TRBD2. The material sequenced was PBMCs, taken approximately 92 days after allogeneic stem cell transplant with posttransplant cyclophosphamide. CDR3 residues: CASSYGLAGARRNTGELFF. The CDR3 DNA reads TGTGCCAGCAGCTACGGACTAGCGGGGGCCCGCAGAAACACCGGGGAGCTGTTTTTT.